A selection of T cell receptor beta chains follows, all from one sample in a study of shared clonotypes between healthy human individuals. Clones were read by immunoSEQ multiplex PCR, and TCRdb kept only the in-frame ones, dropping some. The data show under 1,100,000 clones, around 74% seen once. Sequencing was carried out using memory CD4+ T cells sorted from blood. The origin of the receptors is a man aged 18 to 30 in good health. Both conserved end residues are part of each CDR3. The D gene is left open where the match is weak. For some rows the clone size is stated as once, few or many, or as a class when expanded; others skip it.

size	D	J	V	DNA	CDR3
once	TRBD2	TRBJ2-2	TRBV7-9	TGTGCCAGCAAACAACTAGCGGAGAACACCGGGGAGCTGTTTTTT	CASKQLAENTGELFF
.	TRBD2	TRBJ2-1	TRBV5-4	TGTGCCAGCAGCTTCGAACCTAGCGGGACCAGGGAGCAGTTCTTC	CASSFEPSGTREQFF
.	.	TRBJ2-6	TRBV5-5	TGTGCCAGCAGCTTGACGGGAGCCAGCTCTGGGGCCAACGTCCTGACTTTC	CASSLTGASSGANVLTF
.	TRBD2	TRBJ2-3	TRBV10-2	TGCGCCAGCGGTCCTAGCGGGACATCCGGGGATACGCAGTATTTT	CASGPSGTSGDTQYF
few	TRBD1	TRBJ1-6	TRBV5-4	TGTGCCAGCAGCACCGGACAGGAAAATTCACCCCTCCACTTT	CASSTGQENSPLHF
once	TRBD1	TRBJ1-4	TRBV19	TGTGCCAGTAGTTCACAGGGGAAGCTTACAACTAATGAAAAACTGTTTTTT	CASSSQGKLTTNEKLFF
.	.	TRBJ2-5	TRBV5-1	TGCGCCAGCAGCTTGGGAGGGTCCGAGACCCAGTACTTC	CASSLGGSETQYF
.	TRBD1	TRBJ2-7	TRBV29-1	TGCAGCGTTGAGGACAGGTCCTACGAGCAGTACTTC	CSVEDRSYEQYF
.	.	TRBJ1-1	TRBV5-6	TGTGCCAGCAGCAGGACGGTGAACACTGAAGCTTTCTTT	CASSRTVNTEAFF
.	TRBD1	TRBJ1-2	TRBV11-2	TGTGCCAGCACCCCGGGACAGGGGACTTACGGCTACACCTTC	CASTPGQGTYGYTF
.	.	TRBJ1-2	TRBV5-6	TGTGCCAGCAGCTACCCGACGGCTGTCTATGGCTACACCTTC	CASSYPTAVYGYTF
.	.	TRBJ1-4	TRBV5-1	TGCGCCAGCAGCTTGGTACCAACGGGGGTAACTAATGAAAAACTGTTTTTT	CASSLVPTGVTNEKLFF
.	.	TRBJ1-3	TRBV25-1	TGTGCCAGCAGTGAAATGGAGGATGGAAACACCATATATTTT	CASSEMEDGNTIYF
.	.	TRBJ1-3	TRBV6-1	TGTGCCAGCTTAGTGGGTACCTCTGGAAACACCATATATTTT	CASLVGTSGNTIYF
.	.	TRBJ2-5	TRBV5-1	TGCGCCAGCAGCCTGGGACGCCTCCAAGAGACCCAGTACTTC	CASSLGRLQETQYF
.	.	TRBJ2-3	TRBV6-5	TGTGCCAGCAGTAGGGGGGACAGAGGCTCAGATACGCAGTATTTT	CASSRGDRGSDTQYF
.	TRBD1	TRBJ1-1	TRBV5-1	TGCGCCAGCACCACTATGGGACAGGCTAACACTGAAGCTTTCTTT	CASTTMGQANTEAFF
once	.	TRBJ2-1	TRBV5-1	TGCGCCAGCAGCTTACAGGCGGCCTACAATGAGCAGTTCTTC	CASSLQAAYNEQFF
.	.	TRBJ2-1	TRBV5-4	TGTGCCAGCAGCTTGGGCGGGGTTCGCGGGTCCTACAATGAGCAGTTCTTC	CASSLGGVRGSYNEQFF
few	.	TRBJ1-5	TRBV6-5	TGTGCCAGCAGTTACGTGGGAGGGCCCCAGCATTTT	CASSYVGGPQHF
.	.	TRBJ1-1	TRBV28	TGTGCCAGCAGCGGGAGTCGGGGTACCAACACTGAAGCTTTCTTT	CASSGSRGTNTEAFF
.	.	TRBJ2-2	TRBV10-3	TGTGCCATCAGTGAGTCGAGGGTAGCCGGGGAGCTGTTTTTT	CAISESRVAGELFF
.	TRBD2	TRBJ2-3	TRBV5-3	TGTGCCAGAAGCTTGATCCCAGGGACTAGCGGGAGGGCCGGGATGGCAGATACGCAGTATTTT	CARSLIPGTSGRAGMADTQYF
.	.	TRBJ1-5	TRBV2	TGTGCCAGCAGTACCGGGGGAAGAGCCCAGCATTTT	CASSTGGRAQHF
.	.	TRBJ1-4	TRBV28	TGTGCCAGCAGATCGGGCCCAGAAGAAAAACTGTTTTTT	CASRSGPEEKLFF
.	TRBD1	TRBJ2-7	TRBV28	TGTGCCAGCAGTACAGAACGGGACAGGTGGAACTTC	CASSTERDRWNF